The next 28 T cell receptor beta chains were all read from a single sample in a study of T cells in Graves' hyperthyroidism and ophthalmopathy. There were TCR beta CDR3 regions amplified from RNA transcripts. The study used the HTBI primer set for a first-round RT-PCR of the TCR CDR3. Each CDR3 protein gets one entry after TCRdb re-called the multiplex PCR reads with MiXCR. The sample lists a few hundred thousand distinct CDR3 sequences, roughly 46% occurring once. Sequenced sample: peripheral blood or thyroid tissue (not recorded which). These receptors came from a woman under 30 with Graves' hyperthyroidism.

Only a few counts were recorded for this clonotype. One base away lies a much larger clone, so this may be a sequencing read error. The V gene is TRBV7-2, the J gene TRBJ2-7; D not resolved. This CDR3 region has 13 residues. The germline V gene encodes CDR1 SGHTA and CDR2 FQGNSA. The CDR3 sequence is CASSLANPDEQYF. The CDR3 DNA reads as TGTGCCAGTAGCTTAGCCAACCCGGACGAGCAGTACTTC.

This clonotype was observed at least ten times. The chain has TRBV6-2 or TRBV6-3 and TRBJ2-7; the D is unclear. The CDR3 length is 13 residues. The germline CDR1 and CDR2 sequences are MNHEY and SVGEGT. V was shortened by 5 bases and J by 3 bases, with 11 bases between the two germline ends. CDR3 sequence: CASSTRSGYEQYF. CDR3 bases: TGTGCCAGCAGTACTCGTTCGGGCTACGAGCAGTACTTC.

This clonotype has at least ten counts. The chain is built from TRBV5-6 and TRBJ2-5; a weak D match, TRBD1 (6 bases). CDR1 and CDR2 (germline): SGHDT, YYEEEE. V lost 4 bases to trimming and J lost 5 bases, with 12 bases between them. This CDR3 is 13 amino acids long. CDR3 sequence (DNA): TGTGCCAGCAGCGTACAGGGACGGGAGACCCAGTACTTC. This sequence encodes CASSVQGRETQYF.

As regards this clonotype: Since a much larger clone is just one base distant, this may be a read error. The chain joins TRBV6-5 to TRBJ1-1, with D possibly TRBD1 on 5 matching bases. The germline V gene has CDR1 MNHEY and CDR2 SVGAGI. The V end was cut by 2 bases, the J end by 4 bases, with 11 bases between. The length of the CDR3 is 14 residues. Written as DNA, the CDR3 is TGTGCCAGCAGTTACGGAGGGGACTTCACTGAAGCTTTCTTT. This translates into CASSYGGDFTEAFF.

This clonotype was counted at least ten times. The chain combines TRBV10-3 with TRBJ1-4, with 9 nucleotides matching TRBD1. The CDR3 extends over 14 amino acids. Germline trimming cut 0 bases from V and 7 bases from J; bases unmatched to any gene: 0. Germline CDR1 ENHRY, CDR2 SYGVKD. The CDR3 loop reads CAISESDRGEKLFF. DNA of the CDR3: TGTGCCATCAGTGAGTCGGACAGGGGTGAAAAACTGTTTTTT.

About this clonotype itself: Possible read error: a much larger clone is one base away. The chain joins TRBV10-3 to TRBJ1-2; D call uncertain. Germline lookup yields CDR1 ENHRY and CDR2 SYGVKD. V lost 2 bases and J 4 bases, leaving 5 bases between the germline ends. The CDR3 has 12 residues. DNA of the CDR3: TGTGCCATCAGTGAGGGCAGCTATGGCTACACCTTC. This translates into CAISEGSYGYTF.

This clonotype was seen once. The chain joins TRBV5-1 to TRBJ2-7; 9 nucleotides agree with TRBD1. After removal of 0 bases from V and 3 bases from J, the junction contained 1 base not matched to a gene. CDR1 and CDR2 (germline): SGHRS, YFSETQ. The CDR3 length is 14 residues. CDR3 DNA: TGCGCCAGCAGCTTGGCGGACAGGGGCTACGAGCAGTACTTC. Translation gives CASSLADRGYEQYF.

This clonotype has a count of ten or more. The CDR3 DNA reads TGCAGTGCTAGACAGGGAGAAACCGGGGAGCTGTTTTTT. Its translation: CSARQGETGELFF. The J gene is TRBJ2-2, the V gene TRBV20-1; possibly TRBD1 or TRBD2 for D (5 bases each). CDR3 length: 13 amino acids. The germline gives CDR1 DFQATT, CDR2 SNEGSKA (reference sequence). V was shortened by 2 bases and J by 5 bases, with 9 bases between the two germline ends.

The chain uses TRBV29-1 and TRBJ2-7, with D hard to call. V was trimmed by 3 bases and J by 5 bases, leaving 11 bases between them. CDR1 SQVTM and CDR2 ANQGSEA come from the germline V gene. The CDR3 is 12 amino acids. CDR3 DNA sequence: TGCAGCGTTGAGAGGCAGTCTGACGAGCAGTACTTC. Translation gives CSVERQSDEQYF.

The chain couples TRBV20-1 to TRBJ2-5; 11 positions match TRBD2. This CDR3 comprises 15 residues. The germline V gene has CDR1 DFQATT and CDR2 SNEGSKA (reference sequence). Losses at the gene ends were 3 bases for V and 2 bases for J; bases not matched to a gene: 5. The CDR3 sequence is CSARGTSGIQETQYF. The DNA for the CDR3 is TGCAGTGCTAGGGGGACTAGCGGCATTCAAGAGACCCAGTACTTC.

This clonotype has at least ten counts. The V call is TRBV2, the J call TRBJ2-2, with 7 bases identical to TRBD2. J lost 5 bases, V lost 1 base, and 10 bases had no gene match. CDR1 and CDR2 from the germline V gene are SNHLY and FYNNEI. The CDR3 spans 17 residues. The CDR3 DNA reads TGTGCCAGCAGTGAAGTACCCTGGGGGGGAGAAACCGGGGAGCTGTTTTTT. Translated: CASSEVPWGGETGELFF.

The table lists this clonotype with many counts. This sequence joins TRBV4-3 and TRBJ2-2; 8 bases line up with TRBD1. Germline V gives CDR1 LGHNA, CDR2 YSLEER. Trimming at V came to 3 bases and at J to 4 bases, leaving 13 bases not matched to a gene. There are 18 residues in the CDR3. CDR3 DNA: TGCGCCAGCAGCCATGGAGGACAGGGCCCAGCGAGCACCGGGGAGCTGTTTTTT. It translates to CASSHGGQGPASTGELFF.

As concerns this clonotype: Relative to the germline gene, one junction end is altered; a read error may explain this. V is TRBV4-1 and J is TRBJ2-5; 10 bases map to TRBD2. Looked up from germline, CDR1 is MGHRA and CDR2 is YSYEKL. The CDR3 runs to 16 residues. CDR3 sequence (DNA): TGTGCCAGCAGCCAAGGGAAGACTAGCGGGCAAGAGACCCAGTACTTC. Encoded protein: CASSQGKTSGQETQYF.

The chain has TRBV7-9 and TRBJ2-6; D gene ambiguous. Germline lookup yields CDR1 SEHNR and CDR2 FQNEAQ (reference sequence). This CDR3 region has 13 residues. V was shortened by 2 bases and J by 4 bases, with 3 bases between the two germline ends. In DNA form, the CDR3 reads TGTGCCAGCAGCTTACAGGGGGCCAACGTCCTGACTTTC. The encoded protein is CASSLQGANVLTF.

A word on this clonotype: An end of the junction does not agree with germline; a read error may underlie this. The V call is TRBV9, the J call TRBJ2-6, with a possible D match to TRBD1 (7 bases). The length of the CDR3 is 12 residues. CDR1 is SGDLS, CDR2 YYNGEE, per germline. The CDR3 region is CASSPGGGTEAF. The CDR3 region has the DNA TGTGCCAGCAGCCCAGGAGGGGGCACTGAAGCTTTC.

This clonotype occurred a few times. This sequence joins TRBV27 and TRBJ1-4; D is ambiguous. V shed 6 bases and J shed 11 bases, with 1 base lying between them. Per germline, CDR1 MNHEY and CDR2 SMNVEV (reference sequence). The CDR3 covers 8 residues. The CDR3 DNA is TGTGCCAGCAGCAAACTGTTTTTT. Protein product: CASSKLFF. Supplemented by reference TRBV27 and TRBJ1-4, the full variable domain reads EAQVTQNPRYLITVTGKKLTVTCSQNMNHEYMSWYRQDPGLGLRQIYYSMNVEVTDKGDVPEGYKVSRKEKRNFPLILESPSPNQTSLYFCASSKLFFGSGTQLSVL.

This clonotype was counted ten times or more. The chain carries TRBV20-1 and TRBJ2-5; 10 bases fit TRBD2. J gave up 5 bases and V 4 bases, and 7 bases lay outside the gene matches. The CDR3 contains 14 residues. CDR1 and CDR2 from the germline V gene are DFQATT and SNEGSKA (reference sequence). DNA of the CDR3: TGCAGTGCTAACGGACTAGCGGACATGGAGACCCAGTACTTC. Protein sequence: CSANGLADMETQYF.

This clonotype was found many times. The gene calls are TRBV12-3 or TRBV12-4 and TRBJ2-2; D may match TRBD1 or TRBD2 (7 bases each). The CDR3 contains 12 residues. Between the trimmed V and J ends, which lost 7 bases and 7 bases, there was a span of 10 bases. The CDR3: CASTRGGGELFF. For the CDR3, the DNA is TGTGCCAGCACCAGGGGGGGCGGGGAGCTGTTTTTT.

This clonotype was counted ten times or more. The CDR3 loop is CASRLAGGSGELFF. In DNA, the CDR3 is TGTGCCAGCAGACTAGCGGGAGGTTCTGGGGAGCTGTTTTTT. This chain connects TRBV6-6 to TRBJ2-2; 12 bases match TRBD2. Germline CDR1 MNHNY, CDR2 SVGAGI (reference sequence). This CDR3 is 14 amino acids long. V dropped 6 bases and J dropped 8; count of bases not matched to a gene: 4.

This clonotype was counted at least ten times. The CDR3 region has the DNA TGCAGTGCTAGCGGGAGTCCGACCTACGAGCAGTACTTC. It encodes CSASGSPTYEQYF. The V call is TRBV20-1, the J call TRBJ2-7, with D possibly TRBD2 on 6 matching bases. The CDR3 has 13 residues. Germline CDR1 DFQATT, CDR2 SNEGSKA (reference sequence). V was pared by 3 bases and J by 2 bases, with 11 bases between.

This rearrangement joins TRBV15 to TRBJ2-5; either TRBD1 or TRBD2 may supply D (5 bases each). Trimming pared 3 bases from V and 2 bases from J, leaving 13 bases between. Germline loops: CDR1 LNHNV, CDR2 YYDKDF (reference sequence). The CDR3 sequence is 15 residues long. Written as DNA, the CDR3 is TGTGCCACCAGCAGGATGACCGGGACGCAAGAGACCCAGTACTTC. Amino acid sequence: CATSRMTGTQETQYF. The full variable domain, with the rest looked up from reference TRBV15 and TRBJ2-5, is DAMVIQNPRYQVTQFGKPVTLSCSQTLNHNVMYWYQQKSSQAPKLLFHYYDKDFNNEADTPDNFQSRRPNTSFCFLDIRSPGLGDTAMYLCATSRMTGTQETQYFGPGTRLLVL.

This clonotype was counted ten times or more. The chain links TRBV6-1 to TRBJ1-2; D is perhaps TRBD1 (6 bases). Germline V lookup: CDR1 MNHNS, CDR2 SASEGT. The CDR3 covers 13 residues. The CDR3: CATRLGGGYGYTF. The DNA of the CDR3 is TGTGCAACCAGGTTAGGGGGAGGCTATGGCTACACCTTC.

This clonotype was found many times. The chain carries TRBV7-8 and TRBJ1-6; TRBD1 matches 11 bases. The CDR3 loop spans 15 amino acids. Germline CDR1 is SGHVS and CDR2 is FQNEAQ. The ends lost 4 bases at V and 10 bases at J; junction bases unmatched: 6. The CDR3 sequence: CASSYRTGGYSPLHF. In DNA form, the CDR3 reads TGTGCCAGCAGCTACCGGACAGGGGGCTACTCACCCCTCCACTTT.

J is TRBJ1-2 and V is TRBV7-9; no definite D call. CDR1 and CDR2 (germline): SEHNR, FQNEAQ (reference sequence). Deletions cut 5 bases from V and 9 bases from J, with 16 bases between. This CDR3 has 13 residues. CDR3 in amino acids: CASSASGDGSYTF. The CDR3 nucleotides are TGTGCCAGCAGCGCCTCGGGAGACGGGAGCTACACCTTC.

A remark on this clonotype: Just one base apart from a much larger clone, this may be a read error. Because it lacks the conserved phenylalanine or tryptophan at the end, this CDR3 is likely a read error. The J gene is TRBJ1-5, the V gene TRBV29-1, with a possible D match to TRBD1 (5 bases). V was shortened by 4 bases and J by 6 bases, with 13 bases between the two germline ends. The length of the CDR3 is 13 residues. CDR1 and CDR2 (germline): SQVTM, ANQGSEA. The CDR3 DNA sequence: TGCAGCGTTGGGGACGGTTACAGTCAGCCCCAGCATCTT. Residues: CSVGDGYSQPQHL.

The sample holds many counts of this clonotype. This chain uses TRBV10-3 with TRBJ2-7; the match to TRBD2 covers 7 bases. J gave up 6 bases and V 4 bases, and 12 bases lay outside the gene matches. Germline CDR1 is ENHRY and CDR2 is SYGVKD. This CDR3 is built from 15 residues. This chain's CDR3 is CAISAGGGPSGEQYF. DNA for the CDR3: TGTGCCATCAGTGCGGGGGGTGGACCCTCTGGCGAGCAGTACTTC.

At least ten counts were recorded for this clonotype. The chain recombines TRBV5-1 with TRBJ1-5, with 10 bases matching TRBD1. CDR1 and CDR2 from the germline V gene are SGHRS and YFSETQ. Trimming took 4 bases from V and 3 from J; bases not matched to a gene: 4. This CDR3 has 15 residues. The CDR3 spells CASSEGTGDNQPQHF. CDR3 in DNA: TGCGCCAGCAGCGAAGGGACAGGGGACAATCAGCCCCAGCATTTT.

This clonotype has at least ten counts. The chain recombines TRBV24-1 with TRBJ1-1, with TRBD1 matching over 8 bases. The CDR3 is made up of 16 amino acids. The J segment lost 3 bases and the V segment lost 3 bases, leaving 8 bases of the junction unmatched. Germline V gene lookup returns CDR1 KGHDR and CDR2 SFDVKD. CDR3 in DNA: TGTGCCACCAGTGATCCACGCCCGGGACAGGACACTGAAGCTTTCTTT. The encoded protein is CATSDPRPGQDTEAFF.